This T cell receptor (beta chain) was sequenced in a study of cytomegalovirus exposure and HLA in healthy donors. Overall study findings and caveats: Published work reported that the classifier diagnosed cytomegalovirus status with high specificity and sensitivity.

The CDR3 loop spans 14 amino acids. As to this clone: Its antigen remains unknown.

The protocol was immunoSEQ multiplex PCR, while the TCRdb copy is restricted to in-frame clones and leaves out a portion. The repertoire holds 220,000 or so clones, with about 90% as singletons. The sample was PBMCs. The receptor was isolated from a woman aged 18 to 35 in good health and CMV-seronegative. The rearrangement joins TRBV21-1 to TRBJ2-7; TRBD2, the D gene given by the table, was not confirmed from the DNA. TRBV21-1 constitutes a pseudogene. CDR3 nucleotides: TGTGCCAGCAGCGCCCGAGGAAGTAGCTACGAGCAGTACTTC. Its protein product is CASSARGSSYEQYF.